The 29 T cell receptor beta chains below come from one sample, sequenced in a study of cytomegalovirus exposure and HLA in healthy donors. With 60 Vbeta and 13 Jbeta primers, the PCR was carried out. Sequencing was performed with immunoSEQ multiplex PCR; in TCRdb, only in-frame clones are kept and a portion is missing. The sample gives roughly 170,000 clones, about 77% of which show up once; 1.3% is in the top ten. The sequencing sample was made of PBMCs. All receptors come from a man aged 30 to 45 in good health and CMV-seronegative.

This clone was detected a few times. This rearrangement joins TRBV9 to TRBJ2-1; the match to TRBD1 covers 10 bases. J lost 7 bases, V lost 0 bases, and 7 bases had no gene match. Per the germline V gene, CDR1 is SGDLS and CDR2 is YYNGEE. The CDR3 extends over 16 amino acids. CDR3 sequence (DNA): TGTGCCAGCAGCGTAGAGGGGGACAGGGGTGGGAATGAGCAGTTCTTC. Its protein product is CASSVEGDRGGNEQFF.

The V and J genes are TRBV11-2 and TRBJ2-1; D possibly corresponds to TRBD2 (6 bases). Germline V gene lookup returns CDR1 SGHAT and CDR2 FQNNGV. This CDR3 contains 15 residues. V dropped 5 bases and J dropped 4 bases, with 15 bases sitting between them. The CDR3 sequence: CASSERARGYNEQFF. DNA of the CDR3: TGTGCCAGCAGCGAGCGGGCCCGAGGATACAATGAGCAGTTCTTC.

J is TRBJ2-5 and V is TRBV2; D gene ambiguous. The J call may be in error: the DNA end matches TRBJ2-7 better. This CDR3 comprises 15 residues. The germline CDR1 and CDR2 sequences are SNHLY and FYNNEI. CDR3: CASSEAKAYSYEQYF. The CDR3 DNA reads as TGTGCCAGCAGTGAAGCTAAAGCATACTCCTACGAGCAGTACTTC.

On this clone: One end of the junction fails to match germline, which may point to a read error. This chain links TRBV19 with TRBJ1-2; tentatively, D is TRBD1 (6 bases). CDR1 and CDR2 (germline): LNHDA, SQIVND (reference sequence). The CDR3 contains 13 residues. The DNA for the CDR3 is TGTGCCAGTAGTCCTAGTATTTCAGGGGCGATTCTCTTC. Its translation: CASSPSISGAILF.

The V call is TRBV2, the J call TRBJ2-7; 9 nucleotides match TRBD1. The J segment lost 5 bases and the V segment lost 5 bases, leaving 10 bases of the junction unmatched. This CDR3 has 15 amino acids. The germline CDR1 and CDR2 sequences are SNHLY and FYNNEI. The CDR3 here is CASSTPGQGKDEQYF. The DNA for the CDR3 is TGTGCCAGCAGTACGCCCGGACAGGGGAAGGACGAGCAGTACTTC.

This CDR3 reads CASSQGSGTSGGKQFF. The CDR3 nucleotides read TGCGCCAGCAGCCAAGGGAGCGGGACTAGCGGGGGTAAGCAGTTCTTC. The rearrangement links TRBV4-3 to TRBJ2-1; 14 bases fit TRBD2. The CDR3 has 16 residues. The germline V gene has CDR1 LGHNA and CDR2 YSLEER. V lost 1 base and J lost 11; bases outside the gene matches: 7.

The chain has TRBV5-1 and TRBJ2-1, with D possibly TRBD2 on 5 matching bases. CDR3 length: 12 residues. The V and J ends lost 0 bases and 9 bases respectively, with 7 bases between them. CDR1 and CDR2 (germline): SGHRS, YFSETQ. The CDR3, as DNA: TGCGCCAGCAGCTTGGCCACTAGTGAGCAGTTCTTC. Translated, it gives CASSLATSEQFF.

V is TRBV7-9 and J is TRBJ2-3; possible D gene TRBD2, 6 bases. From germline, CDR1 is SEHNR and CDR2 FQNEAQ (reference sequence). Trimming cost V 2 bases and J 2 bases, with 8 bases left between them. The CDR3 consists of 14 residues. The CDR3, as DNA: TGTGCCAGCAGCTTAAGCGGGTACACAGATACGCAGTATTTT. It specifies CASSLSGYTDTQYF.

The table lists this clone with a few counts. The chain is built from TRBV5-8 and TRBJ2-7, with TRBD2 identical over 14 bases. The CDR3 is made up of 14 amino acids. J lost 6 bases, V lost 3 bases, and 2 bases had no gene match. Germline V lookup: CDR1 SGHTS, CDR2 YDEGEE. This CDR3 is CASSSGLAGGEQYF. The CDR3 bases are TGTGCCAGCAGCTCCGGACTAGCGGGAGGCGAGCAGTACTTC.

The J gene is TRBJ2-7, the V gene TRBV21-1; TRBD1 reflects the table's D call only, with no check against the DNA. TRBV21-1 is termed a pseudogene. There are 15 residues in the CDR3. The CDR3: CASIKWDRNSYEQYF. CDR3 DNA: TGTGCCAGCATCAAGTGGGACAGGAACTCCTACGAGCAGTACTTC.

The chain joins TRBV10-1 to TRBJ2-7; D unresolved. Trimming removed 3 bases from V and 1 base from J, with 10 bases in between. Germline V gives CDR1 WNHNN, CDR2 SYGVQD (reference sequence). This CDR3 contains 14 residues. This CDR3 reads CASSDSLRSYEQYF. Written as DNA, the CDR3 is TGCGCCAGCAGTGACTCTCTCCGTTCCTACGAGCAGTACTTC.

V gene TRBV30 combines with J gene TRBJ1-1; a possible D gene is TRBD1 (6 bases). Germline CDR1 GTSNPN, CDR2 SVGIG (reference sequence). This CDR3 has 15 residues. Between the trimmed V and J ends, which lost 1 base and 3 bases, there was a span of 15 bases. DNA of the CDR3: TGTGCCTGGAGTGAGTACAGGGTTCATGACACTGAAGCTTTCTTT. The encoded protein is CAWSEYRVHDTEAFF.

This clone has a handful of counts. The same CDR3 also results from other DNA sequences found in this sample. V is TRBV6-5 and J is TRBJ1-2; no definite D call. V lost 0 bases and J 4 bases, leaving 6 bases between the germline ends. This CDR3 comprises 13 residues. The germline gives CDR1 MNHEY, CDR2 SVGAGI. The DNA for the CDR3 is TGTGCCAGCAGTTACTCGACGGGCTATGGCTACACCTTC. Its translation: CASSYSTGYGYTF.

The chain combines TRBV28 with TRBJ2-7; 9 bases are shared with TRBD1. This CDR3 has 15 amino acids. V was pared by 4 bases and J by 1 base, with 5 bases of the junction left unmatched. Germline lookup yields CDR1 MDHEN and CDR2 SYDVKM. The CDR3 reads CASSSGQGPSYEQYF. The CDR3 region has the DNA TGTGCCAGCAGTTCAGGACAGGGGCCTTCCTACGAGCAGTACTTC.

The V and J genes are TRBV11-2 and TRBJ2-1; no definite D call. The CDR3 runs 13 residues. The V gene's germline CDR1 is SGHAT and CDR2 FQNNGV. Trimming removed 0 bases at V and 7 bases at J, with 7 bases between. CDR3 sequence: CASSLDQLNEQFF. CDR3 bases: TGTGCCAGCAGCTTAGATCAACTGAATGAGCAGTTCTTC.

V and J are TRBV4-3 and TRBJ2-5; D is perhaps TRBD1 (6 bases). The J call may be mistaken, given a closer DNA end match to TRBJ2-7. This CDR3 has 15 residues. Germline lookup yields CDR1 LGHNA and CDR2 YSLEER. CDR3 protein: CASSQETDSLYEQYF. The CDR3 nucleotides are TGCGCCAGCAGCCAAGAAACGGACAGTCTTTACGAGCAGTACTTC.

The V gene is TRBV7-2, the J gene TRBJ2-5, with 7 positions matching TRBD2. Judging by the DNA end, TRBJ2-7 fits better; the J call may be wrong. Germline V lookup: CDR1 SGHTA, CDR2 FQGNSA. The CDR3 loop spans 14 amino acids. CDR3 sequence (DNA): TGTGCCAGCAGCGTGCGGGAGAAACTCTACGAGCAGTACTTC. Residues: CASSVREKLYEQYF.

DNA of the CDR3: TGTGCCTGTCTACCAGTCACAGGGGGCTATGGCTACACCTTC. It specifies CACLPVTGGYGYTF. This rearrangement joins TRBV30 to TRBJ1-2, with 8 bases aligning to TRBD1. Germline values: CDR1 GTSNPN, CDR2 SVGIG (reference sequence). The V segment lost 6 bases and the J segment 4 bases; nucleotides outside the gene matches: 10. CDR3 length: 14 residues.

The chain recombines TRBV29-1 with TRBJ2-5, with 7 bases fitting TRBD1. Germline CDR1 is SQVTM and CDR2 is ANQGSEA. The CDR3 runs to 15 residues. J was trimmed by 1 base and V by 4 bases; bases with no gene match: 9. The CDR3 is CSVGAGAGGQETQYF. CDR3 nucleotide sequence: TGCAGCGTTGGGGCCGGGGCAGGGGGCCAAGAGACCCAGTACTTC.

The chain couples TRBV13 to TRBJ1-1; TRBD1 agrees at 10 bases. This CDR3 spans 16 amino acids. Losses at the gene ends were 2 bases for V and 1 base for J; bases not matched to a gene: 4. Germline CDR1 and CDR2: PRHDT and FYEKMQ (reference sequence). The DNA for the CDR3 is TGTGCCAGCAGCTTAATTGGGACAGGGGCGAACACTGAAGCTTTCTTT. Amino acids: CASSLIGTGANTEAFF.

This chain uses TRBV9 with TRBJ1-5, with D maybe TRBD1 (6 bases). This CDR3 has 14 amino acids. Germline-derived CDR1 and CDR2 are SGDLS and YYNGEE. Trimming left V 3 bases short and J 5 bases short, with 12 bases between. This chain's CDR3 is CASSEGQGYQPQHF. DNA for the CDR3: TGTGCCAGCAGCGAGGGGCAGGGGTATCAGCCCCAGCATTTT. Filled out from reference TRBV9 and TRBJ1-5, the complete variable domain reads DSGVTQTPKHLITATGQRVTLRCSPRSGDLSVYWYQQSLDQGLQFLIQYYNGEERAKGNILERFSAQQFPDLHSELNLSSLELGDSALYFCASSEGQGYQPQHFGDGTRLSIL.

V and J are TRBV7-8 and TRBJ2-7; D is unclear. Germline-derived CDR1 and CDR2 are SGHVS and FQNEAQ. Trimming removed 1 base at V and 1 base at J, with 5 bases between. The CDR3 has 13 amino acids. The CDR3 region is CASSLGPSYEQYF. Written as DNA, the CDR3 is TGTGCCAGCAGCTTAGGGCCATCCTACGAGCAGTACTTC.

V usage is TRBV5-1 and J usage is TRBJ2-4, with a tentative D call TRBD2 (7 bases). Germline loops: CDR1 SGHRS, CDR2 YFSETQ. The CDR3 length is 17 residues. Trimming pared 0 bases from V and 7 bases from J, leaving 20 bases between. CDR3 DNA: TGCGCCAGCAGCTTGGGAGGGGCGGGGGCGGAAGGCAACATTCAGTACTTC. Amino acid sequence: CASSLGGAGAEGNIQYF. Drawing the rest from reference TRBV5-1 and TRBJ2-4, the complete variable domain is KAGVTQTPRYLIKTRGQQVTLSCSPISGHRSVSWYQQTPGQGLQFLFEYFSETQRNKGNFPGRFSGRQFSNSRSEMNVSTLELGDSALYLCASSLGGAGAEGNIQYFGAGTRLSVL.

This rearrangement joins TRBV7-9 to TRBJ2-3, with 8 bases identical to TRBD2. CDR1 and CDR2 from the germline V gene are SEHNR and FQNEAQ (reference sequence). The CDR3 consists of 15 residues. The ends lost 3 bases at V and 7 bases at J; junction bases unmatched: 9. The CDR3 loop is CASSLITGGGNTQYF. The CDR3 region has the DNA TGTGCCAGCAGCTTGATCACGGGAGGGGGAAATACGCAGTATTTT.

The V call is TRBV28, the J call TRBJ2-7, with 9 bases fitting TRBD1. CDR3 length equals 13 residues. The germline gives CDR1 MDHEN, CDR2 SYDVKM. V shed 6 bases, J shed 6 bases, and the junction held 6 bases outside the gene matches. Written as DNA, the CDR3 is TGTGCCAGCAGATCGACAGGGGGAGTCGAGCAGTACTTC. Protein: CASRSTGGVEQYF.

J is TRBJ2-7 and V is TRBV6-5; 9 bases agree with TRBD1. Germline trimming cut 5 bases from V and 7 bases from J; bases unmatched to any gene: 9. The CDR3 contains 14 residues. Per germline, CDR1 MNHEY and CDR2 SVGAGI. The CDR3 protein is CASSQDRGVGEQYF. DNA of the CDR3: TGTGCCAGCAGTCAAGACAGGGGGGTAGGTGAGCAGTACTTC.

Here the CDR3 reads CASSPTSSLGELFF. CDR3 nucleotide sequence: TGTGCCAGCAGCCCAACTAGCAGCCTCGGGGAGCTGTTTTTT. This chain joins TRBV11-3 and TRBJ2-2; D might be TRBD2 (6 bases). The V gene lost 5 bases and the J gene lost 7 bases, with 14 bases spanning the gap. This CDR3 is built from 14 residues. Germline-derived CDR1 and CDR2 are SGHNT and YENEEA.

V is TRBV30 and J is TRBJ1-2, with D tentatively TRBD1 (6 bases). The germline V gene has CDR1 GTSNPN and CDR2 SVGIG (reference sequence). The CDR3 sequence is 13 residues long. V lost 4 bases, J lost 5 bases, and 14 bases lay in between. This chain's CDR3 is CAWNPTGPYGYTF. The CDR3 region has the DNA TGTGCCTGGAATCCGACAGGACCTTATGGCTACACCTTC.

A few counts support this clone. V is TRBV4-3 and J is TRBJ1-5; D gene unclear. Germline values: CDR1 LGHNA, CDR2 YSLEER. The CDR3 runs 13 residues. Trimming left V 1 base short and J 7 bases short, with 8 bases between. In DNA, the CDR3 is TGCGCCAGCAGCCAAGGAGGGTTCCAGCCCCAGCATTTT. This gives the protein CASSQGGFQPQHF.